The rows below give T cell receptor beta chains drawn from one sample of a study of type 1 regulatory T cells. TCRdb re-derived calls from the reads in MiXCR, one entry per CDR3 protein. The sample has some 90,000 distinct CDR3 sequences; around a third are singletons. Sequencing was carried out using CD4+ T cells, either the whole sample or a sorted fraction (not recorded which). The receptors originated from a human donor in good health. The CDR3 runs from the conserved cysteine through the conserved F or W. D genes are given only for firm matches.

- | TRBV9 | 13 | CASSGRVMGEQYF
- | TRBV6-9 | 19 | CASKIPGTSCNHVTDTQYF
- | TRBV15 | 13 | CATSPEKGSEQYF
- | TRBV2 | 15 | CASKPEGGSPQPQHF
- | TRBV30 | 11 | CAWSGSYEQYF
TRBD1 | TRBV10-1 | 15 | CASRPDRVNTGELFF
- | TRBV5-1 | 13 | CASSWRLDNEQFF
- | TRBV6-2/TRBV6-3 | 13 | CASAKTGLYEQYF
TRBD2 | TRBV20-1 | 15 | CSAQSGASGTVEQYF
TRBD1 | TRBV20-1 | 14 | CSARGDSQQETQYF
- | TRBV20-1 | 11 | CSAVWGDTQYF
- | TRBV6-2/TRBV6-3 | 14 | CASSYEEVGNEQFF
TRBD1 | TRBV4-2 | 14 | CASSHPGQGTKQYF
- | TRBV7-2 | 14 | CASSLAPAKNIQYF
TRBD2 | TRBV19 | 16 | CASSTRLAGDTGELFF